This T cell receptor (beta chain) was profiled in a study of CD8+ T cells in alopecia areata. Regarding treatment: oral pan-JAK inhibitor, 5-10 mg twice daily. Alopecia areata patients provided lesional scalp punch biopsies and peripheral blood. RNA, once extracted, was reverse transcribed into cDNA for use as the sequencing template. This table comes from immunoSEQ multiplex PCR, and its TCRdb copy is limited to in-frame clones, with some not included. The table lists over 200,000 clones, 55% to 70% of them singletons, with roughly 4.2% in the top ten. This sample comprised CD4+ T cells sorted from blood, obtained at week 4, from a patient treated with tofacitinib. The TCR originated in a human donor with alopecia areata.

The CDR3 coding sequence is TGTGCCAGCAGCGGGTCACCCGTGGAGGCCATGGGGAACATTCAGTACTTC. It encodes CASSGSPVEAMGNIQYF. The rearrangement joins TRBV25-1 to TRBJ2-4; maybe TRBD2 (5 bases). Germline CDR1 reads MGHDK; CDR2 reads SYGVNS. CDR3 length: 17 amino acids. V lost 6 bases and J lost 7, with 25 bases in between.